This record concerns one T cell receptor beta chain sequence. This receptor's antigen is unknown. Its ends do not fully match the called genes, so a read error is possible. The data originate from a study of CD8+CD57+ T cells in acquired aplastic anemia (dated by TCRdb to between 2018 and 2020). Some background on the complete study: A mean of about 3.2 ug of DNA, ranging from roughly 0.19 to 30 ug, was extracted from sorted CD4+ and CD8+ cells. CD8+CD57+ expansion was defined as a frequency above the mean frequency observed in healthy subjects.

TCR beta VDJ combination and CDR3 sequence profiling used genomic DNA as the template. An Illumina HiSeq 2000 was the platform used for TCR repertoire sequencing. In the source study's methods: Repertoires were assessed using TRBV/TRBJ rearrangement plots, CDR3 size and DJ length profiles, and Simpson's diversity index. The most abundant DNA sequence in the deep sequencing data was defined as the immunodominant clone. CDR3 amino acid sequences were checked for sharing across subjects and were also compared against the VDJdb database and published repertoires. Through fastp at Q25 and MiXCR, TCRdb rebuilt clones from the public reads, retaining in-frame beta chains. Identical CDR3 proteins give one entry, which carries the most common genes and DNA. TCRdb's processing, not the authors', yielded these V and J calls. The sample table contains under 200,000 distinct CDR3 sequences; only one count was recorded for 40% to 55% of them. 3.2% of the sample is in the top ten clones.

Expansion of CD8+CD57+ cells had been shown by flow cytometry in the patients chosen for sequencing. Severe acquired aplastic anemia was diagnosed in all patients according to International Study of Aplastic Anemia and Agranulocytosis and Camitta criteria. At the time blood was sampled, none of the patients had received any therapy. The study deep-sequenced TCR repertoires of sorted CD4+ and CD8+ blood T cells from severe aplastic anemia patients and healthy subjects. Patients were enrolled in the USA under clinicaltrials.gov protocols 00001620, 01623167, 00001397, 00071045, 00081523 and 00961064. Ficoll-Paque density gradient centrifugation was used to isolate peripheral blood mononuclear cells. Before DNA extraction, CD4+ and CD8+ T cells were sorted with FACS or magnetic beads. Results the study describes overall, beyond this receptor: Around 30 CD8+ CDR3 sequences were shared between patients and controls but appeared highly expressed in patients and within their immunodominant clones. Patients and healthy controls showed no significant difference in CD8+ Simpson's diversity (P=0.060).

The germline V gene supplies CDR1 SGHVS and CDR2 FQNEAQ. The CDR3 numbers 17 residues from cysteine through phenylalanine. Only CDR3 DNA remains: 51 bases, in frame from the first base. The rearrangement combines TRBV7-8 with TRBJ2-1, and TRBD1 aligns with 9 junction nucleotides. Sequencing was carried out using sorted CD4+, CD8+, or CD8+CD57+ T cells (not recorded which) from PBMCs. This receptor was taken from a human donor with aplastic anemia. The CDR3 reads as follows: CASSPGQGIPSYNEQLF. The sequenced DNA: TGTGCCAGCAGCCCAGGACAGGGGATCCCCTCCTACAATGAGCAGCTCTTC.